Listed here are 21 T cell receptor beta chains from one sample, sequenced in a study of T cells in Graves' hyperthyroidism and ophthalmopathy. RNA transcripts gave rise to amplified TCR beta CDR3 regions. Primed by the HTBI set, a first-round RT-PCR was run on the TCR CDR3. One entry per CDR3 protein, called by TCRdb with MiXCR from the multiplex PCR reads. The table records a few hundred thousand distinct CDR3 sequences, roughly 22% of them present only once. The material sequenced was blood. These receptors all come from a man aged 25-45 years with Graves' ophthalmopathy.

The chain has TRBV9 and TRBJ2-7; 9 bases align to TRBD1. Trimming at V came to 2 bases and at J to 1 base, leaving 10 bases not matched to a gene. Germline V gene sequence: CDR1 SGDLS, CDR2 YYNGEE. This CDR3 is 17 amino acids long. This CDR3 reads CASSVGRATGGSYEQYF. For the CDR3, the DNA is TGTGCCAGCAGCGTGGGGCGCGCGACAGGGGGGTCCTACGAGCAGTACTTC. Looking up the rest from reference TRBV9 and TRBJ2-7 gives the full variable domain: DSGVTQTPKHLITATGQRVTLRCSPRSGDLSVYWYQQSLDQGLQFLIQYYNGEERAKGNILERFSAQQFPDLHSELNLSSLELGDSALYFCASSVGRATGGSYEQYFGPGTRLTVT.

The DNA of the CDR3 is TGTGCCAGTAGTATGAACAGGGGGGTTGGAGGCAATCAGCCCCAGCATTTT. Protein product: CASSMNRGVGGNQPQHF. V gene TRBV19 combines with J gene TRBJ1-5, with TRBD1 identical over 8 bases. CDR1 and CDR2 (germline): LNHDA, SQIVND (reference sequence). This CDR3 comprises 17 residues. With V trimmed by 3 bases and J by 2 bases, 9 bases remained unmatched.

On this clonotype: It may be a read error: a sequence one base away is much more abundant. The chain employs TRBV20-1 and TRBJ2-5, with a weak D call TRBD2 (5 bases). The V gene lost 6 bases and the J gene lost 7 bases, with 15 bases spanning the gap. The CDR3 extends over 12 amino acids. Germline CDR1 and CDR2: DFQATT and SNEGSKA (reference sequence). CDR3 protein: CSARTRGATQYF. CDR3 DNA sequence: TGCAGTGCCAGGACCCGGGGAGCGACCCAGTACTTC.

This clonotype came up a few times. The J gene is TRBJ2-7, the V gene TRBV5-1, with D perhaps matching TRBD2 (5 bases). Trimming cost V 2 bases and J 6 bases, with 15 bases left between them. Germline CDR1 and CDR2: SGHRS and YFSETQ. The CDR3 runs 14 residues. This CDR3 reads CASSFRAEAGEQYF. The CDR3 DNA follows: TGCGCCAGCAGCTTTAGGGCGGAGGCCGGCGAGCAGTACTTC.

The chain is built from TRBV4-2 and TRBJ1-3; D is ambiguous. This CDR3 is 14 amino acids long. The V gene lost 5 bases and the J gene lost 0 bases, with 8 bases spanning the gap. The germline V gene encodes CDR1 LGHNA and CDR2 YNFKEQ. In nucleotides, the CDR3 is TGTGCCAGCAGCGTACAGCACTCTGGAAACACCATATATTTT. This codes for CASSVQHSGNTIYF.

CDR3 DNA: TGTGCCAGCAGTGAGGGGGGCCTTGGGGCCCAGTACTTC. It is translated as CASSEGGLGAQYF. The rearrangement uses TRBV2 and TRBJ2-5; either TRBD1 or TRBD2 may supply D (6 bases each). CDR1 is SNHLY and CDR2 is FYNNEI in the germline V gene. This CDR3 has 13 residues. Trimming cost V 3 bases and J 9 bases, with 14 bases left between them.

In its sample, this clonotype was seen many times. The chain carries TRBV7-9 and TRBJ2-1; the match to TRBD2 covers 9 bases. The CDR3 consists of 16 residues. Germline trimming cut 0 bases from V and 6 bases from J; bases unmatched to any gene: 6. Germline assignment: CDR1 SEHNR and CDR2 FQNEAQ (reference sequence). In nucleotides, the CDR3 is TGTGCCAGCAGCTTAGCCTTGGGCGGGAGGGCCAATGAGCAGTTCTTC. This translates into CASSLALGGRANEQFF.

This clonotype was observed many times. This chain joins TRBV6-1 and TRBJ1-1, with a tentative D call TRBD1 (6 bases). Germline CDR1 is MNHNS and CDR2 is SASEGT. The CDR3 contains 15 residues. V was cut by 4 bases and J by 0 bases, with 12 bases left in between. The CDR3 here is CASSVHRDLNTEAFF. Here the CDR3 DNA reads TGTGCCAGCAGTGTTCACAGGGATTTGAACACTGAAGCTTTCTTT.

Regarding this clonotype: A read error may explain this, as a much larger clone is one base away. This chain connects TRBV2 to TRBJ2-2, with no clear D. This CDR3 is built from 12 residues. Germline CDR1 reads SNHLY; CDR2 reads FYNNEI. CDR3 nucleotide sequence: TGTGCCAGCAGAGAGAACACCAGGGAGCTGTTTTTT. Encoded protein: CASRENTRELFF. Based on the CDR3 plus reference TRBV2 and TRBJ2-2, the full variable domain is EPEVTQTPSHQVTQMGQEVILRCVPISNHLYFYWYRQILGQKVEFLVSFYNNEISEKSEIFDDQFSVERPDGSNFTLKIRSTKLEDSAMYFCASRENTRELFFGEGSRLTVL.

This sequence joins TRBV6-5 and TRBJ1-5, with 10 positions matching TRBD1. The germline V gene encodes CDR1 MNHEY and CDR2 SVGAGI. V lost 1 base, J lost 4 bases, and 1 base stayed unmatched. The CDR3 totals 15 residues. CDR3 sequence: CASSYWGQGNQPQHF. The CDR3 DNA follows: TGTGCCAGCAGTTACTGGGGACAGGGGAATCAGCCCCAGCATTTT.

This clonotype was counted many times. V usage is TRBV11-1 and J usage is TRBJ2-1, with a weak D call TRBD2 (5 bases). This CDR3 has 15 amino acids. Trimming stripped 5 bases from V and 0 bases from J, with 11 bases between. Germline V gene sequence: CDR1 SGHAT, CDR2 FQDESV (reference sequence). In nucleotides, the CDR3 is TGTGCCAGCAGCACTAGGAGAAGCTCCTACAATGAGCAGTTCTTC. This sequence encodes CASSTRRSSYNEQFF.

V usage is TRBV7-8 and J usage is TRBJ2-3; D uncertain. Deletions cut 6 bases from V and 2 bases from J, with 21 bases between. This CDR3 region has 17 residues. Germline V gene sequence: CDR1 SGHVS, CDR2 FQNEAQ. This CDR3 is CASRLHGGLSNTDTQYF. The DNA for the CDR3 is TGTGCCAGCAGACTACACGGTGGCTTGTCAAACACAGATACGCAGTATTTT.

Only a few counts were recorded for this clonotype. The chain recombines TRBV6-1 with TRBJ1-5, with 7 bases fitting TRBD1. J gave up 4 bases and V 7 bases, and 7 bases lay outside the gene matches. The CDR3 spans 14 residues. CDR1 is MNHNS, CDR2 SASEGT, per germline. The CDR3 is CASTKDRSNQPQHF. CDR3 sequence (DNA): TGTGCCAGCACCAAGGACAGGTCGAATCAGCCCCAGCATTTT.

This chain links TRBV27 with TRBJ2-5, with D possibly being TRBD2 (6 bases). Germline CDR1 is MNHEY and CDR2 is SMNVEV (reference sequence). This CDR3 is 15 amino acids long. The germline V and J ends were trimmed by 0 bases and 5 bases, with 13 bases remaining between them. CDR3 loop: CASSLSAGRFETQYF. CDR3 nucleotide sequence: TGTGCCAGCAGTTTATCTGCGGGACGGTTTGAGACCCAGTACTTC.

Remarks on this clonotype: A read error is possible here, since a much larger clone lies one base away. The chain joins TRBV30 to TRBJ1-4, with no clear D. Germline V gene data show CDR1 as GTSNPN and CDR2 as SVGIG (reference sequence). The V end lost 0 bases, the J end lost 12 bases, and 14 bases lay between the germline ends. This CDR3 has 13 amino acids. The CDR3: CAWSVQPGGELFF. CDR3 DNA: TGTGCCTGGAGTGTACAGCCCGGAGGAGAACTGTTTTTT.

In its sample, this clonotype was seen a few times. This chain uses TRBV6-2 or TRBV6-3 with TRBJ2-5; D may be TRBD2 (5 bases). Germline V gene sequence: CDR1 MNHEY, CDR2 SVGEGT. V was shortened by 0 bases and J by 1 base, with 6 bases between the two germline ends. This CDR3 has 14 residues. CDR3 region: CASSYSGIQETQYF. For the CDR3, the DNA is TGTGCCAGCAGTTACTCCGGGATCCAAGAGACCCAGTACTTC.

V usage is TRBV2 and J usage is TRBJ1-2; D uncertain. The V and J ends lost 0 bases and 4 bases respectively, with 9 bases between them. Germline V gene lookup returns CDR1 SNHLY and CDR2 FYNNEI. There are 14 residues in the CDR3. CDR3: CASSEAGLIYGYTF. In DNA, the CDR3 is TGTGCCAGCAGTGAAGCGGGCCTCATCTATGGCTACACCTTC.

This clonotype was seen repeatedly, ten times or more. The chain employs TRBV12-3 or TRBV12-4 and TRBJ2-3; D might be TRBD1 (6 bases). Trimming left V 6 bases short and J 0 bases short, with 16 bases between. The CDR3 runs to 16 residues. CDR3 loop: CASSHRDMPSTDTQYF. CDR3 DNA sequence: TGTGCCAGCAGCCATCGGGACATGCCTAGCACAGATACGCAGTATTTT.

Points on this clonotype: This could be a read error, since a much larger clone is one nucleotide away. This chain links TRBV7-2 with TRBJ1-2, with 8 bases lining up with TRBD1. Germline CDR1 is SGHTA and CDR2 is FQGNSA. The CDR3 length is 12 residues. With V trimmed by 7 bases and J by 4 bases, 2 bases remained unmatched. The CDR3 sequence: CASKDRAYGYTF. CDR3 bases: TGTGCCAGCAAGGACAGGGCCTATGGCTACACCTTC.

This clonotype was observed many times. This sequence joins TRBV5-5 and TRBJ2-3, with a tentative D call TRBD1 (6 bases). The ends were cut back, 1 base at V and 2 bases at J, with 14 bases in the middle. The CDR3 extends over 16 amino acids. The V gene's germline CDR1 is SGHKS and CDR2 YYEKEE (reference sequence). The CDR3 spells CASSLRTASFTDTQYF. The CDR3 nucleotides read TGTGCCAGCAGCTTGCGGACAGCTTCTTTCACAGATACGCAGTATTTT.

This clonotype occurred many times. J is TRBJ2-3 and V is TRBV3-1; D is unclear. V lost 8 bases, J lost 0 bases, and 9 bases lay in between. CDR3 length equals 13 residues. Germline assignment: CDR1 LGHDT and CDR2 YNNKEL (reference sequence). The CDR3 region has the DNA TGTGCCAGCCGGCGGCTTAGCACAGATACGCAGTATTTT. It codes for CASRRLSTDTQYF.